What follows are 10 T cell receptor beta chains derived from one specimen sequenced in a study of CD8 T cells in ankylosing spondylitis. Study observations and caveats: A TCR beta motif made of about 8 highly homologous variants seemed typical of ankylosing spondylitis blood.

No cognate antigen is known for these TCRs. TCRdb passed the 5' RACE reads through MiXCR, listing each CDR3 protein once. The sample has under 850,000 distinct CDR3 sequences, over 15% seen once. The sample taken for sequencing was blood, either unsorted or a sorted T cell fraction (not recorded which). These receptors all stem from a male donor with ankylosing spondylitis.

The J gene is TRBJ2-3, the V gene TRBV5-1, with TRBD2 matching over 12 bases. Germline-derived CDR1 and CDR2 are SGHRS and YFSETQ. This CDR3 spans 16 amino acids. The V and J ends lost 0 bases and 5 bases, in that order; junction bases with no gene match: 4. CDR3 in amino acids: CASSLGLAGVVDTQYF. As DNA, the CDR3 is TGCGCCAGCAGCTTGGGACTAGCGGGAGTGGTAGATACGCAGTATTTT.

The V call is TRBV7-9, the J call TRBJ2-3, with TRBD1 matching 7 bases. V lost 4 bases to trimming and J lost 0 bases; unmatched junction nucleotides: 7. Germline V gene lookup returns CDR1 SEHNR and CDR2 FQNEAQ (reference sequence). This CDR3 region has 16 residues. The CDR3 reads CASSSRQGGSTDTQYF. DNA for the CDR3: TGTGCCAGCAGCTCCCGACAGGGCGGAAGCACAGATACGCAGTATTTT.

The chain recombines TRBV5-1 with TRBJ1-2, with D perhaps TRBD1 (6 bases). The CDR3 runs to 15 residues. V lost 4 bases and J 6 bases, leaving 19 bases between the germline ends. In germline, CDR1 is SGHRS, CDR2 YFSETQ. The CDR3 DNA reads TGCGCCAGCAGCGTGGCCGGGACAACGGCGGATGGCTACACCTTC. Residues: CASSVAGTTADGYTF.

This clonotype has a handful of counts. The rearrangement links TRBV12-3 or TRBV12-4 to TRBJ2-3, with 7 nucleotides matching TRBD2. The CDR3 loop spans 14 amino acids. Trimming took 2 bases from V and 6 from J; bases not matched to a gene: 5. The CDR3 region is CASSLRGRADTQYF. DNA for the CDR3: TGTGCCAGCAGTTTACGCGGGAGAGCTGATACGCAGTATTTT.

This clonotype was observed a handful of times. This chain uses TRBV5-1 with TRBJ2-1; 8 bases map to TRBD2. The CDR3 covers 15 residues. CDR1 is SGHRS and CDR2 is YFSETQ in the germline V gene. Germline trimming cut 4 bases from V and 5 bases from J; bases unmatched to any gene: 8. The CDR3 nucleotides are TGCGCCAGCAGCCTCGCTAGCGGGCGACACAATGAGCAGTTCTTC. Translating gives CASSLASGRHNEQFF.

In its sample, this clonotype was seen a few times. The chain couples TRBV5-1 to TRBJ2-1, with 8 bases that match TRBD1. CDR3 length equals 19 residues. J gave up 5 bases and V 0 bases, and 16 bases lay outside the gene matches. Germline lookup yields CDR1 SGHRS and CDR2 YFSETQ. The CDR3 region is CASSLGLTGAATVHNEQFF. CDR3 DNA sequence: TGCGCCAGCAGCTTGGGGCTGACAGGGGCCGCCACGGTGCACAATGAGCAGTTCTTC.

The V gene is TRBV29-1, the J gene TRBJ2-7, with D perhaps given as TRBD1 or TRBD2 (5 bases each). The germline V and J ends were trimmed by 7 bases and 3 bases, with 19 bases remaining between them. CDR3 length: 14 amino acids. Germline V gene sequence: CDR1 SQVTM, CDR2 ANQGSEA. CDR3 protein: CSALLARDLYEQYF. DNA of the CDR3: TGCAGCGCCCTCCTTGCCCGGGACCTCTACGAGCAGTACTTC.

This clonotype was detected a few times. This chain joins TRBV12-3 or TRBV12-4 and TRBJ2-1; no firm D call. This CDR3 contains 13 residues. V lost 1 base and J lost 15, with 16 bases in between. CDR3: CASSLDLGLVLFF. CDR3 coding DNA: TGTGCCAGCAGTTTAGATTTGGGCCTGGTGCTGTTCTTC.

The chain couples TRBV29-1 to TRBJ2-2; no clear D. V was clipped by 3 bases and J by 4 bases, with 6 bases between them. Germline-derived CDR1 and CDR2 are SQVTM and ANQGSEA. The CDR3 is made up of 12 amino acids. CDR3 in DNA: TGCAGCGTTGACCTTCCCACCGGGGAGCTGTTTTTT. As protein: CSVDLPTGELFF.

A few counts support this clonotype. This chain uses TRBV20-1 with TRBJ2-1; 10 bases line up with TRBD2. V was clipped by 1 base and J by 0 bases; unmatched bases: 12. Per germline, CDR1 DFQATT and CDR2 SNEGSKA (reference sequence). This CDR3 is built from 19 residues. The CDR3 region has the DNA TGCAGTGCTAGAGGGGGCAAGCGGGAGGGCCTGAGCTCCTACAATGAGCAGTTCTTC. It yields the protein CSARGGKREGLSSYNEQFF.